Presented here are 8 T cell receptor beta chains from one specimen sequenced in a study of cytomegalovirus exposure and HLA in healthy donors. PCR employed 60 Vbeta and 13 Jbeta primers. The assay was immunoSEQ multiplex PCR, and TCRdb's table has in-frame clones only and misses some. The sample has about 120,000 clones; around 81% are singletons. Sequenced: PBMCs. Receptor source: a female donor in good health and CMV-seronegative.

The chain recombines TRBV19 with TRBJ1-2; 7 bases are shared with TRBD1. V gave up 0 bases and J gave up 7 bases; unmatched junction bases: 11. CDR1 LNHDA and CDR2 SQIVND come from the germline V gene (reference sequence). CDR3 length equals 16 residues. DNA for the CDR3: TGTGCCAGTAGTATAGATTCGGACAGGTTCAGAGGTGGCTACACCTTC. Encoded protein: CASSIDSDRFRGGYTF.

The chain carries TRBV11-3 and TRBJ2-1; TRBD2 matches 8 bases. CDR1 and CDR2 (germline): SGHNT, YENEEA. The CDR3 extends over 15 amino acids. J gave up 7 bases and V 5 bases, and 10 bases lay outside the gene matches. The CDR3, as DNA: TGTGCCAGCAGCCCCCCCGGGAGGGATCGAAATGAGCAGTTCTTC. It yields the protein CASSPPGRDRNEQFF.

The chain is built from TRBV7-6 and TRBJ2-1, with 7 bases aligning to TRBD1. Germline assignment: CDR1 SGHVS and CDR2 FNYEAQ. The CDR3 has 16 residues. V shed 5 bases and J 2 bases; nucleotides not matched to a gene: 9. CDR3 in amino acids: CASSDSGTAAYNEQFF. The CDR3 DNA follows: TGTGCCAGCAGCGATTCCGGGACAGCCGCCTACAATGAGCAGTTCTTC.

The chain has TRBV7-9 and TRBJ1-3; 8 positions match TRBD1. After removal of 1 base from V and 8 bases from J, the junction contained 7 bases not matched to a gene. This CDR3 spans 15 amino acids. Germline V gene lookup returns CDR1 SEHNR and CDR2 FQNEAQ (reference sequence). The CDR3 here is CASSLGRTGRHTIYF. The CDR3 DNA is TGTGCCAGCAGCTTAGGGAGGACAGGGAGACACACCATATATTTT.

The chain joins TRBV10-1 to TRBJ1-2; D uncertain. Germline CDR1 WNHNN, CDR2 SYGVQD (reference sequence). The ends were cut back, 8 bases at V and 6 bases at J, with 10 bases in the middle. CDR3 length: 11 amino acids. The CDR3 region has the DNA TGCGCCAGCCCGAGGCCGAATGGCTACACCTTC. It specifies CASPRPNGYTF.

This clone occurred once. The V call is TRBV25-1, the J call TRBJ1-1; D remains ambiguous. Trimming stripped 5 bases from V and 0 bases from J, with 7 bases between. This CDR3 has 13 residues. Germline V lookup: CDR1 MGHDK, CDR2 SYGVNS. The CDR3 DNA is TGTGCCAGCAGTCCGACATTGAACACTGAAGCTTTCTTT. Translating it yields CASSPTLNTEAFF.

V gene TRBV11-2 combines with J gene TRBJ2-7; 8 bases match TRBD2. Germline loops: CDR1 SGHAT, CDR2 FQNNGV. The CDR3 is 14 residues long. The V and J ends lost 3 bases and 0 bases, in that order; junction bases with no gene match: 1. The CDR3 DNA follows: TGTGCCAGCAGCTTTAGCGGGAACTCCTACGAGCAGTACTTC. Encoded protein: CASSFSGNSYEQYF. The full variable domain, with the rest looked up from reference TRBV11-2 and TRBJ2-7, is EAGVAQSPRYKIIEKRQSVAFWCNPISGHATLYWYQQILGQGPKLLIQFQNNGVVDDSQLPKDRFSAERLKGVDSTLKIQPAKLEDSAVYLCASSFSGNSYEQYFGPGTRLTVT.

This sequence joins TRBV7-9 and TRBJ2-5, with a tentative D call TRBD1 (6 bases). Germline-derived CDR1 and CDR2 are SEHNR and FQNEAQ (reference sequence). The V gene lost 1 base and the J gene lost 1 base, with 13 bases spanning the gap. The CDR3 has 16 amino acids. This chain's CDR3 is CASSLGFSQGQETQYF. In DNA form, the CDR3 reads TGTGCCAGCAGCTTAGGTTTTTCACAGGGCCAAGAGACCCAGTACTTC.